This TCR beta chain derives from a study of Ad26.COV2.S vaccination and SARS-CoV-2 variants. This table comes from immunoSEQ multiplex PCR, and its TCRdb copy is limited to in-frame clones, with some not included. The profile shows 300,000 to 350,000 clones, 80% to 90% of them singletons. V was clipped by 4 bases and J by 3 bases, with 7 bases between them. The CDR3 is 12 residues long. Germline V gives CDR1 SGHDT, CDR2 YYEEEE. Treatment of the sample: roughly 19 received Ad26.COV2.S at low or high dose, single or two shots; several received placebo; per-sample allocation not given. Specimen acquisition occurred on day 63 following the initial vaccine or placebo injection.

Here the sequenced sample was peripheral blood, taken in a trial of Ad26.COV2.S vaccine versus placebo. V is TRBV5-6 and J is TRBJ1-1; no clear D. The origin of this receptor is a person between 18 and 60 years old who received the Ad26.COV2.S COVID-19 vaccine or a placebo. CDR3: CASSKGYTEAFF. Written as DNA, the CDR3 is TGTGCCAGCAGCAAGGGCTACACTGAAGCTTTCTTT.